This T cell receptor (beta chain) was documented in a study of blood T cell repertoires in COVID-19. As for the study in general: In each case, the material was cDNA or gDNA derived from T cells, B-cell-depleted T cells, or PBMCs.

Unmatched junction bases numbered 15, after V lost 6 bases and J lost 8 bases. This CDR3 comprises 17 residues. Germline values: CDR1 LNHDA, CDR2 SQIVND (reference sequence). Original processing methods: For nucleated cells, counts were estimated from reference gene primer amplification. Some clones are missing from TCRdb's copy, which holds only in-frame ones; the method was immunoSEQ multiplex PCR. V, J and clone size are taken as reported in that table, and D and trimming were inferred from the DNA itself. Of roughly 250,000 clones listed, around 84% are singletons. The receptor was derived from a man aged 35-49 years with acute or convalescent COVID-19. Sequencing was performed on peripheral blood. The chain links TRBV19 to TRBJ2-1; 11 positions match TRBD1. DNA for the CDR3: TGTGCCAGTAGGCCGTTACCCGGACAGGGGGCGATCGATGAGCAGTTCTTC. Translating it yields CASRPLPGQGAIDEQFF.